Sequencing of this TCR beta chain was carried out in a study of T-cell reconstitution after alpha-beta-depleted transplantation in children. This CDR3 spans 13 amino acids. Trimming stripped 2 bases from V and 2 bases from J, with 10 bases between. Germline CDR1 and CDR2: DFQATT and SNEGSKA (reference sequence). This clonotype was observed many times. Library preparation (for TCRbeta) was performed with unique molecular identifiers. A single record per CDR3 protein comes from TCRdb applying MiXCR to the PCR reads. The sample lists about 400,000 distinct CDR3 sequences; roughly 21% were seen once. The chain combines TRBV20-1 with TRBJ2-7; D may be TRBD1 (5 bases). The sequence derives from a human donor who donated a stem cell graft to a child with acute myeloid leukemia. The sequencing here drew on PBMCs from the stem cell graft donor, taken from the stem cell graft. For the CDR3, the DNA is TGCAGTGCTAGAACAGGTCCGGCCTACGAGCAGTACTTC. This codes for CSARTGPAYEQYF.